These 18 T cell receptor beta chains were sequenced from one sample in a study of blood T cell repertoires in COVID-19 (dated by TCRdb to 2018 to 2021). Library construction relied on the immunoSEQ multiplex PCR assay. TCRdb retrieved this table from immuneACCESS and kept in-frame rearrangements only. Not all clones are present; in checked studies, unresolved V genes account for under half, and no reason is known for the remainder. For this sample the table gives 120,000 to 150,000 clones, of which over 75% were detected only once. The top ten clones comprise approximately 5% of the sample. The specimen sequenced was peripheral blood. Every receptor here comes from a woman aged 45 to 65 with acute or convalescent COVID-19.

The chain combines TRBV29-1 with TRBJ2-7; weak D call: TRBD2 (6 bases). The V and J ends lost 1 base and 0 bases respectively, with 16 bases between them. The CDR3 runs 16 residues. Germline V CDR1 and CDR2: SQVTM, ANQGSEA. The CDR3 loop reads CSVEVGSGTFSYEQYF. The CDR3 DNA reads TGCAGCGTTGAAGTGGGGTCCGGGACTTTCTCCTACGAGCAGTACTTC.

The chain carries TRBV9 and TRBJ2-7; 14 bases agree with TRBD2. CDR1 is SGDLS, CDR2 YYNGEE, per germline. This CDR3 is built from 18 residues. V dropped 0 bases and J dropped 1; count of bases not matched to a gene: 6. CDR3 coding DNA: TGTGCCAGCAGCGTAGAGGGGAGACTAGCGGGGGGGTCCTACGAGCAGTACTTC. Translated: CASSVEGRLAGGSYEQYF.

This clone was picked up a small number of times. CDR3 loop: CASSLSLSTGQGYTF. The CDR3 nucleotides are TGTGCCAGCAGCCTTTCGCTTTCAACAGGGCAGGGCTACACCTTC. The chain employs TRBV7-2 and TRBJ1-2, with a weak D call TRBD1 (6 bases). Per the germline V gene, CDR1 is SGHTA and CDR2 is FQGNSA. The CDR3 totals 15 residues. Trimming took off 5 bases at V and 8 bases at J, with 21 bases between the two ends.

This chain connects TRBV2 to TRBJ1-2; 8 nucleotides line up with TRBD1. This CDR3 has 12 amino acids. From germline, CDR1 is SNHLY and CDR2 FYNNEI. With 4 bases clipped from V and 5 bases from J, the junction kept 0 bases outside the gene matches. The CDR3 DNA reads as TGTGCCAGCAGTGGACAGGGGTATGGCTACACCTTC. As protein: CASSGQGYGYTF.

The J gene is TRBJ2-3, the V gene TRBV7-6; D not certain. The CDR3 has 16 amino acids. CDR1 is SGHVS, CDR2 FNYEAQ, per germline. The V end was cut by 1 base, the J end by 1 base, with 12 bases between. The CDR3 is CASSLDPGVGTDTQYF. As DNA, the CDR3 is TGTGCCAGCAGCTTAGACCCAGGTGTTGGCACAGATACGCAGTATTTT.

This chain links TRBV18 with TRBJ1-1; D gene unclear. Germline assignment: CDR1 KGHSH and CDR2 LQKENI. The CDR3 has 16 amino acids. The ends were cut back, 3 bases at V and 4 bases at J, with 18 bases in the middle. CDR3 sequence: CASSPSFIGGSTEAFF. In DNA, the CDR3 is TGTGCCAGCTCACCCTCGTTCATTGGCGGGAGCACTGAAGCTTTCTTT.

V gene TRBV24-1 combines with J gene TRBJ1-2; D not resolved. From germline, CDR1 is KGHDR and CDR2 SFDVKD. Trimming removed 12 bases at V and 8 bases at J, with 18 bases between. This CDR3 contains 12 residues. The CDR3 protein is CAPSGRKIGYTF. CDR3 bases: TGTGCCCCCTCTGGGCGAAAAATAGGCTACACCTTC.

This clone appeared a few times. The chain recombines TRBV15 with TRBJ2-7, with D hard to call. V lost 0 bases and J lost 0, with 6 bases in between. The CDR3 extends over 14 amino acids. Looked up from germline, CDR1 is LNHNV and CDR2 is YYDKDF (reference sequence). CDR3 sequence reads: CATSRDTTSYEQYF. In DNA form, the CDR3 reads TGTGCCACCAGCAGAGACACTACCTCCTACGAGCAGTACTTC.

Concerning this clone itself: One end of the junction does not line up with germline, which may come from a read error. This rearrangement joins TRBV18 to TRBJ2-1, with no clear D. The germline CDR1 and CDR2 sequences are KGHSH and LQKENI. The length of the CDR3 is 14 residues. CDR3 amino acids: CASSPPAEAAGMVF. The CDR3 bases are TGTGCCAGCTCACCACCCGCTGAGGCAGCCGGCATGGTCTTC. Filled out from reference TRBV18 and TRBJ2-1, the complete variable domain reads NAGVMQNPRHLVRRRGQEARLRCSPMKGHSHVYWYRQLPEEGLKFMVYLQKENIIDESGMPKERFSAEFPKEGPSILRIQQVVRGDSAAYFCASSPPAEAAGMVFGPGTRLTVL.

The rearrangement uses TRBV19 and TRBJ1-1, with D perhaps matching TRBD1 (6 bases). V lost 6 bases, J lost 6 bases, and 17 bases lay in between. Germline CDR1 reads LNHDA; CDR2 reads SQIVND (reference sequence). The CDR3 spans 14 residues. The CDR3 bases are TGTGCCAGTAGCCCCAGGACAGATAGGCCTGAAGCTTTCTTT. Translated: CASSPRTDRPEAFF.

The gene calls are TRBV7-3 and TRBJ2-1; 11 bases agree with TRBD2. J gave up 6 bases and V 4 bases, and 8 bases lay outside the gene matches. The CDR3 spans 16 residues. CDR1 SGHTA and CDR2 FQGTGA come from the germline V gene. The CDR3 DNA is TGTGCCAGCAGCTCTGGAACTAGCGGGGGCCGCAATGAGCAGTTCTTC. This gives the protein CASSSGTSGGRNEQFF.

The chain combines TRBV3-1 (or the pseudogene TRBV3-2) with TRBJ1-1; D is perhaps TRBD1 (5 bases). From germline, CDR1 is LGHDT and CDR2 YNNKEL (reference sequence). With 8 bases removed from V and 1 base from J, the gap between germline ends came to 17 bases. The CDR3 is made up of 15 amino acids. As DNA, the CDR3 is TGTGCCAGCGGGATTCGAAAACAGGAGAACACTGAAGCTTTCTTT. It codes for CASGIRKQENTEAFF.

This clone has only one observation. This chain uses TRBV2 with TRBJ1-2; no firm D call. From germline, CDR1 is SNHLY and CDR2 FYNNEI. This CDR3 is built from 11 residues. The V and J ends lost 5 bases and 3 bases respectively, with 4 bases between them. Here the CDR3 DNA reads TGTGCCAGCAGTTTCGACTATGGCTACACCTTC. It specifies CASSFDYGYTF.

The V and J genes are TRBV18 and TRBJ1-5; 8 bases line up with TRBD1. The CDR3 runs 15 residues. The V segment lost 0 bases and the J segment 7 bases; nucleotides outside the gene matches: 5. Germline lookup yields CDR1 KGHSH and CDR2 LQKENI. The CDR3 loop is CASSPPSQGGQPQHF. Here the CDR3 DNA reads TGTGCCAGCTCACCACCATCACAGGGGGGCCAGCCCCAGCATTTT.

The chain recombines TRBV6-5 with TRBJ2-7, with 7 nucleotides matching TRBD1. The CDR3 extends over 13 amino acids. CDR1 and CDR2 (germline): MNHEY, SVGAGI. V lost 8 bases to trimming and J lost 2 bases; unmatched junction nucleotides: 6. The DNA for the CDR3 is TGTGCCAGCCTAGACAGGGTAGCCTACGAGCAGTACTTC. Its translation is CASLDRVAYEQYF.

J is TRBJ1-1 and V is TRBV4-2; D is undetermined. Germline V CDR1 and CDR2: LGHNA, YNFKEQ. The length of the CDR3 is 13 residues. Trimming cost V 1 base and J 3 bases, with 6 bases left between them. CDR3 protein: CASSQGPDTEAFF. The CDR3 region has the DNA TGTGCCAGCAGCCAAGGTCCAGACACTGAAGCTTTCTTT.

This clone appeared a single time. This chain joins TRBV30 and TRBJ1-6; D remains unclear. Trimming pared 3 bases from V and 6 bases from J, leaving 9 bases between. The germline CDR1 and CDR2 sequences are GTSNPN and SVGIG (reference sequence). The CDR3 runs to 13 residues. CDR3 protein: CAWRGGVNSPLHF. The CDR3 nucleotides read TGTGCCTGGAGAGGTGGAGTTAATTCACCCCTCCACTTT.

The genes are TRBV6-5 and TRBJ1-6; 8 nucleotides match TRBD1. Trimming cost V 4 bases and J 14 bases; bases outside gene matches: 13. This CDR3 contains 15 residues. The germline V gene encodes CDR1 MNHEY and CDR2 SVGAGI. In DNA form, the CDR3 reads TGTGCCAGCAGTTCTAATAACAGGGGGTCAGGATCCCTCCACTTT. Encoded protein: CASSSNNRGSGSLHF.